The clone carrying this TCR beta chain was observed a few times. The antigen remains undetermined. These data are taken from a study of blood T cells in healthy people across ages. Then a second PCR, running roughly 7 to 11 cycles, was carried out with a sample-barcoded 5' primer and a J-beta primer mix. TCRdb reprocessed the 5' RACE reads with MiXCR, giving one entry per CDR3 protein. This table has approximately 800,000 distinct CDR3 sequences, 20% to 30% appearing once. Study findings and constraints: The study lacked donor CMV status, which possibly confounded expanded clonotype changes. Among long-lived donors, naive CD4+ cells were more numerous and diversity higher than in aged donors.

The sample was also reused in another study, on T cells of mothers and their children. That report adds: Samples were provided by three healthy Caucasian mothers and their six children. Similar effects of thymic selection on TCR recombination output were recorded in related and unrelated pairs.

The specimen sequenced was blood. The clonotype was recovered from a boy younger than 18 in good health.

The CDR3 DNA is TGCAGCGTTGAAGGATTGGTCGGTCGAGAGACCCAGTACTTC. It encodes CSVEGLVGRETQYF. The V and J genes are TRBV29-1 and TRBJ2-5; no clear D gene. Germline-derived CDR1 and CDR2 are SQVTM and ANQGSEA. The V gene lost 1 base and the J gene lost 4 bases, with 13 bases spanning the gap. The CDR3 is made up of 14 amino acids.